Listed here are 25 T cell receptor beta chains from one sample, sequenced in a study of T cells after yellow fever vaccination. TCRdb reanalysed the 5' RACE reads using MiXCR and keeps one entry per CDR3 protein. The sample carries about 42,000 distinct CDR3 sequences, 5.5% to 8% recorded once. The sample was PBMCs, either bulk or a sorted T-cell subset (CD4+, CD8+, memory, or dextramer-sorted; not recorded which), taken 45 days after the yellow fever booster vaccination. The receptors shown here come from a man aged 25 to 40 who received the YFV17D yellow fever vaccine.

Concerning this clonotype itself: A junction boundary mismatches the germline segment, possibly from a read error. This chain uses TRBV30 with TRBJ2-1; D ambiguous. Germline V CDR1 and CDR2: GTSNPN, SVGIG (reference sequence). The CDR3 spans 13 residues. Here the CDR3 DNA reads TGTGCCTGGAGTGAAGACTCCTACAATGAGCGGTTCTTC. Its protein is CAWSEDSYNERFF.

This clonotype occurred many times. The chain couples TRBV20-1 to TRBJ2-5; D may correspond to TRBD1 or TRBD2 (7 bases each). This CDR3 region has 13 residues. Germline V CDR1 and CDR2: DFQATT, SNEGSKA (reference sequence). With 2 bases removed from V and 5 bases from J, the gap between germline ends came to 12 bases. The CDR3 reads CSARHRGGETQYF. CDR3 nucleotides: TGCAGTGCTAGACACAGGGGAGGGGAGACCCAGTACTTC.

The chain combines TRBV3-1 with TRBJ2-2; D is perhaps TRBD2 (5 bases). Trimming pared 4 bases from V and 7 bases from J, leaving 16 bases between. The germline gives CDR1 LGHDT, CDR2 YNNKEL (reference sequence). CDR3 length equals 15 residues. The CDR3 DNA reads as TGTGCCAGCAGCCCTTCCGGGGTAAATGGCGGGGAGCTGTTTTTT. It codes for CASSPSGVNGGELFF.

This clonotype has a count of ten or more. The V call is TRBV10-2, the J call TRBJ2-5, with 7 bases matching TRBD2. Germline CDR1 reads WSHSY; CDR2 reads SAAADI. After removal of 3 bases from V and 3 bases from J, the junction contained 10 bases not matched to a gene. The CDR3 consists of 16 residues. In nucleotides, the CDR3 is TGCGCCAGCAGTGAAATTGGGGCTAGCGGAAAAGAGACCCAGTACTTC. This gives the protein CASSEIGASGKETQYF.

This clonotype was detected many times. The rearrangement links TRBV11-2 to TRBJ1-4; unclear D gene. The CDR3 is 13 amino acids. Germline V gene sequence: CDR1 SGHAT, CDR2 FQNNGV. V was pared by 3 bases and J by 6 bases, with 8 bases between. CDR3 coding DNA: TGTGCCAGCAGCTTGATCCAGGATGAAAAACTGTTTTTT. Encoded protein: CASSLIQDEKLFF.

This clonotype occurred many times. V and J are TRBV5-4 and TRBJ2-7; no firm D call. The CDR3 totals 12 residues. The V and J ends lost 0 bases and 4 bases respectively, with 5 bases between them. CDR1 and CDR2 (germline): SGHNT, YYREEE (reference sequence). Here the CDR3 DNA reads TGTGCCAGCAGCTTGGATGGTTACGAGCAGTACTTC. Protein product: CASSLDGYEQYF.

This clonotype has a count of ten or more. V and J are TRBV5-4 and TRBJ2-7; tentative D call: TRBD1 (5 bases). The CDR3 totals 15 residues. Trimming took off 0 bases at V and 6 bases at J, with 16 bases between the two ends. CDR1 is SGHNT, CDR2 YYREEE, per germline (reference sequence). The CDR3 sequence is CASSLGAGPQGEQYF. For the CDR3, the DNA is TGTGCCAGCAGCTTGGGGGCAGGGCCGCAAGGCGAGCAGTACTTC. The full variable domain, in which reference TRBV5-4 and TRBJ2-7 provide the parts outside the CDR3, is ETGVTQSPTHLIKTRGQQVTLRCSSQSGHNTVSWYQQALGQGPQFIFQYYREEENGRGNFPPRFSGLQFPNYSSELNVNALELDDSALYLCASSLGAGPQGEQYFGPGTRLTVT.

This clonotype has at least ten counts. This rearrangement joins TRBV5-1 to TRBJ2-3, with 8 bases fitting TRBD2. Unmatched junction bases numbered 2, after V lost 5 bases and J lost 3 bases. The CDR3 is 13 amino acids. Germline V gene sequence: CDR1 SGHRS, CDR2 YFSETQ. CDR3 coding DNA: TGCGCCAGCAGTCGGGAGGGGACAGATACGCAGTATTTT. Translated: CASSREGTDTQYF.

This clonotype has a count of ten or more. The J gene is TRBJ1-5, the V gene TRBV6-2 or TRBV6-3; no clear D gene. CDR3 size: 13 residues. The germline V gene has CDR1 MNHEY and CDR2 SVGEGT. V was cut by 6 bases and J by 4 bases, with 10 bases left in between. The CDR3 sequence is CASSRAKNQPQHF. The CDR3 DNA sequence: TGTGCCAGCAGCCGCGCCAAGAATCAGCCCCAGCATTTT.

There are a few counts of this clonotype. V gene TRBV4-3 combines with J gene TRBJ1-6; 11 nucleotides agree with TRBD1. After removal of 3 bases from V and 10 bases from J, the junction contained 8 bases not matched to a gene. The CDR3 loop spans 16 amino acids. Germline V gene lookup returns CDR1 LGHNA and CDR2 YSLEER. CDR3 loop: CASSQGTGGRKSPLHF. As DNA, the CDR3 is TGCGCCAGCAGCCAGGGGACAGGGGGAAGGAAGTCACCCCTCCACTTT.

There are a few counts of this clonotype. This rearrangement joins TRBV12-3 or TRBV12-4 to TRBJ2-2; a weak D match, TRBD1 (5 bases). CDR3 length: 13 residues. V lost 6 bases to trimming and J lost 5 bases, with 10 bases between them. CDR3 sequence (DNA): TGTGCCAGCAGGAGCAGGGATACCGGGGAGCTGTTTTTT. Translated: CASRSRDTGELFF.

The gene calls are TRBV6-1 and TRBJ1-2; 12 bases are a match to TRBD1. Germline CDR1 and CDR2: MNHNS and SASEGT. J was trimmed by 3 bases and V by 5 bases; bases with no gene match: 10. This CDR3 spans 17 amino acids. CDR3 coding DNA: TGTGCCAGCAGTCCCCTTGGGACAGGGGGCGGGGACTATGGCTACACCTTC. It encodes CASSPLGTGGGDYGYTF.

This clonotype came up many times. The CDR3, as DNA: TGTGCCACCAGTGGTCTGGGAGGCACTGAAGCTTTCTTT. It encodes CATSGLGGTEAFF. V and J are TRBV24-1 and TRBJ1-1; the D is unclear. The germline V and J ends were trimmed by 5 bases and 4 bases, with 10 bases remaining between them. This CDR3 spans 13 amino acids. Germline CDR1 reads KGHDR; CDR2 reads SFDVKD.

This clonotype has only a few counts. The V call is TRBV18, the J call TRBJ1-2; 7 bases match TRBD1. Germline values: CDR1 KGHSH, CDR2 LQKENI. The trim removed 3 bases at V and 3 bases at J, leaving 1 base unmatched. The CDR3 is made up of 13 amino acids. The CDR3 DNA reads as TGTGCCAGCTCACCTGGGACAGACTATGGCTACACCTTC. Translated, it gives CASSPGTDYGYTF.

The table lists this clonotype with many counts. J is TRBJ2-7 and V is TRBV29-1, with unresolved D. V was clipped by 5 bases and J by 6 bases, with 11 bases between them. The V gene's germline CDR1 is SQVTM and CDR2 ANQGSEA. The CDR3 loop spans 11 amino acids. The CDR3 region is CSVKSTGEQYF. The DNA for the CDR3 is TGCAGCGTTAAGTCAACCGGCGAGCAGTACTTC.

To note about this clonotype: One base away lies a much larger clone, so this may be a sequencing read error. This CDR3 is missing its conserved last phenylalanine or tryptophan, likely due to a read error. This sequence joins TRBV7-2 and TRBJ1-1; D is unresolved. Germline-derived CDR1 and CDR2 are SGHTA and FQGNSA. The CDR3 runs 14 residues. The V gene lost 3 bases and the J gene lost 5 bases, with 13 bases spanning the gap. This CDR3 is CASSFQVFGTEAFL. Here the CDR3 DNA reads TGTGCCAGCAGCTTTCAGGTCTTTGGGACTGAAGCTTTCTTA.

A word on this clonotype: This clone may be a read error of a much larger clone one base away. The conserved final phenylalanine or tryptophan is absent from the CDR3, which likely points to a read error. The rearrangement joins TRBV4-3 to TRBJ2-2; 9 bases fit TRBD2. V trimming: 0 bases; J trimming: 7 bases; junction bases outside the gene matches: 9. The CDR3 has 17 amino acids. The V gene's germline CDR1 is LGHNA and CDR2 YSLEER. CDR3: CASSQEGSGRTRGELFL. The CDR3 bases are TGCGCCAGCAGCCAAGAAGGTAGCGGGAGAACGCGCGGGGAGCTGTTTCTT.

The chain recombines TRBV25-1 with TRBJ1-1, with D uncertain. V shed 6 bases and J shed 5 bases, with 16 bases lying between them. Germline assignment: CDR1 MGHDK and CDR2 SYGVNS. The CDR3 totals 14 residues. Here the CDR3 DNA reads TGTGCCAGCAGCGTACAAACGGGTGATACTGAAGCTTTCTTT. Translation: CASSVQTGDTEAFF.

This chain uses TRBV15 with TRBJ1-1, with a tentative D call TRBD1 (5 bases). From germline, CDR1 is LNHNV and CDR2 YYDKDF (reference sequence). The CDR3 sequence is 13 residues long. V gave up 3 bases and J gave up 3 bases, with 8 bases separating them. The chain's CDR3 is CATSSRVDTEAFF. CDR3 DNA sequence: TGTGCCACCAGCAGCAGGGTGGACACTGAAGCTTTCTTT.

In its sample, this clonotype was seen many times. The rearrangement links TRBV24-1 to TRBJ2-1; D may match TRBD1 or TRBD2 (5 bases each). The CDR3 extends over 16 amino acids. Germline V lookup: CDR1 KGHDR, CDR2 SFDVKD. Trimming stripped 4 bases from V and 4 bases from J, with 16 bases between. This chain's CDR3 is CATSDPGGAPYNEQFF. The CDR3 DNA follows: TGTGCCACCAGTGACCCTGGGGGAGCCCCATACAATGAGCAGTTCTTC.

Only a few counts were recorded for this clonotype. The chain links TRBV10-1 to TRBJ2-3; D gene unclear. There are 13 residues in the CDR3. Trimming took 3 bases from V and 4 from J, leaving 8 bases between them. Germline CDR1 and CDR2: WNHNN and SYGVQD (reference sequence). CDR3 in amino acids: CASSDNNPDTQYF. CDR3 bases: TGCGCCAGCAGTGATAACAACCCAGATACGCAGTATTTT.

This clonotype came up many times. V is TRBV2 and J is TRBJ2-4, with a tentative D call TRBD2 (6 bases). V was trimmed by 8 bases and J by 7 bases, leaving 15 bases between them. CDR3 length: 13 residues. Per the germline V gene, CDR1 is SNHLY and CDR2 is FYNNEI. In DNA, the CDR3 is TGTGCCAGCCACCCCGGGGGTGGGAACATTCAGTACTTC. This translates into CASHPGGGNIQYF.

This clonotype has at least ten counts. The chain has TRBV7-8 and TRBJ2-2; D is undetermined. Trimming shortened V by 0 bases and J by 4 bases, and 6 bases separated the two germline ends. The CDR3 consists of 14 residues. Per the germline V gene, CDR1 is SGHVS and CDR2 is FQNEAQ. The CDR3 here is CASSLARVTGELFF. The CDR3 DNA is TGTGCCAGCAGCTTAGCCCGGGTCACCGGGGAGCTGTTTTTT. The full variable domain, in which reference TRBV7-8 and TRBJ2-2 provide the parts outside the CDR3, is GAGVSQSPRYKVAKRGQDVALRCDPISGHVSLFWYQQALGQGPEFLTYFQNEAQLDKSGLPSDRFFAERPEGSVSTLKIQRTQQEDSAVYLCASSLARVTGELFFGEGSRLTVL.

This clonotype has ten or more counts. The CDR3 reads CSARPPQGNSPLHF. The DNA for the CDR3 is TGCAGTGCTAGACCCCCTCAGGGGAATTCACCCCTCCACTTT. The chain links TRBV20-1 to TRBJ1-6, with D possibly matching TRBD1 (6 bases). Trimming took 2 bases from V and 7 from J, leaving 12 bases between them. CDR1 and CDR2 from the germline V gene are DFQATT and SNEGSKA (reference sequence). The CDR3 is 14 amino acids.

There are a few counts of this clonotype. The rearrangement links TRBV18 to TRBJ1-2; D is unresolved. The CDR3 is 17 amino acids. Germline V CDR1 and CDR2: KGHSH, LQKENI. V shed 0 bases and J shed 8 bases, with 22 bases lying between them. The CDR3 DNA follows: TGTGCCAGCTCACCACCGTTAGAGCTCACTTCTGCGGGAGGCTACACCTTC. It encodes CASSPPLELTSAGGYTF. The full variable domain, rest sourced from reference TRBV18 and TRBJ1-2, is NAGVMQNPRHLVRRRGQEARLRCSPMKGHSHVYWYRQLPEEGLKFMVYLQKENIIDESGMPKERFSAEFPKEGPSILRIQQVVRGDSAAYFCASSPPLELTSAGGYTFGSGTRLTVV.